Shown below are 29 T cell receptor beta chains from a single sample sequenced in a study of CD8 T cell repertoires and HIV-1 epitope variants. Using immunoSEQ multiplex PCR, the repertoire was profiled, and TCRdb retains in-frame clones only, with some absent. The table records a few thousand clones, about three fifths of them present only once. These receptors have no known antigen. Input material: cultured CD8+ T cells derived from PBMCs. The receptors shown here come from a male donor with HIV.

The V call is TRBV6-5, the J call TRBJ1-2; 9 bases fit TRBD1. The V gene's germline CDR1 is MNHEY and CDR2 SVGAGI. With 5 bases clipped from V and 5 bases from J, the junction kept 6 bases outside the gene matches. The CDR3 extends over 14 amino acids. The CDR3 nucleotides read TGTGCCAGCAGTAACGACAGGGGGAGGTATGGCTACACCTTC. It yields the protein CASSNDRGRYGYTF.

This chain links TRBV18 with TRBJ1-1; no reliable D call. Germline loops: CDR1 KGHSH, CDR2 LQKENI. Trimming left V 0 bases short and J 1 base short, with 9 bases between. The CDR3 sequence is 15 residues long. The DNA of the CDR3 is TGTGCCAGCTCACCACCGGCAGGTGGGAACACTGAAGCTTTCTTT. Protein sequence: CASSPPAGGNTEAFF.

This chain connects TRBV7-9 to TRBJ2-7; 9 positions agree with TRBD2. The CDR3 contains 15 residues. Trimming at V came to 5 bases and at J to 2 bases, leaving 7 bases not matched to a gene. Germline loops: CDR1 SEHNR, CDR2 FQNEAQ (reference sequence). In DNA form, the CDR3 reads TGTGCCAGCAGCCCAGGACTAGCGTCGGCCTACGAGCAGTACTTC. Its protein is CASSPGLASAYEQYF.

This clone was detected a few times. The J gene is TRBJ1-2, the V gene TRBV6-1, with 7 bases matching TRBD1. Germline values: CDR1 MNHNS, CDR2 SASEGT. Germline trimming cut 5 bases from V and 0 bases from J; bases unmatched to any gene: 3. This CDR3 is 14 amino acids long. The CDR3 spells CASSPGQANYGYTF. In nucleotides, the CDR3 is TGTGCCAGCAGTCCAGGACAGGCTAACTATGGCTACACCTTC.

V usage is TRBV2 and J usage is TRBJ2-2, with D perhaps TRBD1 (6 bases). Germline V gives CDR1 SNHLY, CDR2 FYNNEI. The CDR3 runs 16 residues. Trimming removed 1 base from V and 2 bases from J, with 11 bases in between. The CDR3 protein is CASSEVRQVNTGELFF. CDR3 DNA sequence: TGTGCCAGCAGTGAAGTACGACAGGTCAACACCGGGGAGCTGTTTTTT.

This clone was observed a few times. The CDR3 reads CASSPGQGVYGYTF. The CDR3 DNA is TGTGCCAGCTCCCCTGGACAGGGGGTGTATGGCTACACCTTC. V is TRBV18 and J is TRBJ1-2; 10 bases agree with TRBD1. Losses at the gene ends were 6 bases for V and 5 bases for J; bases not matched to a gene: 6. The CDR3 has 14 amino acids. The germline gives CDR1 KGHSH, CDR2 LQKENI.

The chain couples TRBV7-6 to TRBJ1-1, with D perhaps TRBD1 (6 bases). Looked up from germline, CDR1 is SGHVS and CDR2 is FNYEAQ. Trimming took 4 bases from V and 3 from J, leaving 15 bases between them. The CDR3 extends over 15 amino acids. The CDR3 is CASSSGFHRDTEAFF. The DNA of the CDR3 is TGTGCCAGCAGCTCAGGGTTCCACAGGGACACTGAAGCTTTCTTT.

Here the CDR3 DNA reads TGTGCTAGTGGTTTGGGTACTAGCGGGAGGTGGAATGAGCAGTTCTTC. Translation gives CASGLGTSGRWNEQFF. The chain recombines TRBV12-5 with TRBJ2-1, with 12 nucleotides matching TRBD2. Germline loops: CDR1 LGHNT, CDR2 FRNRAP. The V segment lost 1 base and the J segment 7 bases; nucleotides outside the gene matches: 5. The CDR3 covers 16 residues.

This clone is deemed hyperexpanded. V gene TRBV7-2 combines with J gene TRBJ2-7, with 7 nucleotides matching TRBD1. Per germline, CDR1 SGHTA and CDR2 FQGNSA. The CDR3 runs 14 residues. Trimming cost V 3 bases and J 7 bases; bases outside gene matches: 9. The CDR3 DNA is TGTGCCAGCAGCTTGGGACAGTACCTTCGTGAGCAGTACTTC. Its translation: CASSLGQYLREQYF.

This chain links TRBV13 with TRBJ2-3; a weak D match, TRBD1 (6 bases). The CDR3 contains 13 residues. CDR1 is PRHDT, CDR2 FYEKMQ, per germline (reference sequence). Trimming stripped 8 bases from V and 6 bases from J, with 15 bases between. CDR3 nucleotide sequence: TGTGCCAGCCTTCAGGGGTCAGGGGATACGCAGTATTTT. Translation: CASLQGSGDTQYF.

The chain recombines TRBV2 with TRBJ2-1; no firm D call. Germline CDR1 and CDR2: SNHLY and FYNNEI. Between the trimmed V and J ends, which lost 2 bases and 5 bases, there was a span of 13 bases. The CDR3 has 15 amino acids. Here the CDR3 DNA reads TGTGCCAGCAGTGAACGAGGTGGGTCCCACAATGAGCAGTTCTTC. Protein product: CASSERGGSHNEQFF.

The rearrangement links TRBV5-4 to TRBJ1-1; weak D call: TRBD1 (5 bases). The CDR3 spans 13 residues. The V and J ends lost 5 bases and 1 base respectively, with 9 bases between them. The germline CDR1 and CDR2 sequences are SGHNT and YYREEE (reference sequence). DNA of the CDR3: TGTGCCAGCAGTCTCGACAGGAACACTGAAGCTTTCTTT. Protein product: CASSLDRNTEAFF.

This chain joins TRBV19 and TRBJ2-6; D not resolved. Per the germline V gene, CDR1 is LNHDA and CDR2 is SQIVND (reference sequence). The CDR3 is 17 residues long. V was cut by 0 bases and J by 0 bases, with 9 bases left in between. The CDR3 nucleotides are TGTGCCAGTAGTATAGATCATAGTACCTCTGGGGCCAACGTCCTGACTTTC. Amino acids: CASSIDHSTSGANVLTF.

This chain connects TRBV27 to TRBJ1-2; the D is unclear. The CDR3 runs to 14 residues. Trimming took 3 bases from V and 1 from J, leaving 9 bases between them. Per germline, CDR1 MNHEY and CDR2 SMNVEV (reference sequence). For the CDR3, the DNA is TGTGCCAGCAGTTTTACAATGGGTAACTATGGCTACACCTTC. It translates to CASSFTMGNYGYTF.

This clone was seen a handful of times. The V and J genes are TRBV4-1 and TRBJ1-1, with no clear D. Trimming removed 1 base from V and 4 bases from J, with 7 bases in between. This CDR3 comprises 13 residues. Germline V gene sequence: CDR1 MGHRA, CDR2 YSYEKL. In DNA, the CDR3 is TGCGCCAGCAGCCAAGGAAGAGGCACTGAAGCTTTCTTT. Residues: CASSQGRGTEAFF.

By frequency in the sample, this clone is large. This rearrangement joins TRBV28 to TRBJ1-2, with D perhaps matching TRBD1 (5 bases). Germline V lookup: CDR1 MDHEN, CDR2 SYDVKM. The CDR3 is made up of 16 amino acids. V lost 5 bases and J 3 bases, leaving 19 bases between the germline ends. The CDR3 coding sequence is TGTGCCAGCAGTATACGCCCGACAGATTTCGACTATGGCTACACCTTC. It encodes CASSIRPTDFDYGYTF.

The V and J genes are TRBV5-4 and TRBJ2-7; weak D call: TRBD2 (5 bases). With 2 bases removed from V and 0 bases from J, the gap between germline ends came to 9 bases. Germline CDR1 reads SGHNT; CDR2 reads YYREEE (reference sequence). This CDR3 is built from 14 residues. In nucleotides, the CDR3 is TGTGCCAGCAGCTTAAGTGCGGGCTCCTACGAGCAGTACTTC. Translating it yields CASSLSAGSYEQYF.

This chain uses TRBV27 with TRBJ2-4; 8 bases align to TRBD1. CDR3 size: 14 residues. CDR1 is MNHEY and CDR2 is SMNVEV in the germline V gene (reference sequence). V dropped 4 bases and J dropped 6; count of bases not matched to a gene: 5. Written as DNA, the CDR3 is TGTGCCAGCAGTTCCTCGGACAGGGTAAACATTCAGTACTTC. Protein: CASSSSDRVNIQYF.

The CDR3 DNA sequence: TGTGCCAGCAGTCTCGGGACAGTTAACACCGGGGAGCTGTTTTTT. It encodes CASSLGTVNTGELFF. The rearrangement uses TRBV28 and TRBJ2-2; 7 bases align to TRBD1. This CDR3 is 15 amino acids long. Per the germline V gene, CDR1 is MDHEN and CDR2 is SYDVKM. The trim removed 5 bases at V and 2 bases at J, leaving 5 bases unmatched. Complete variable domain (other parts from reference TRBV28 and TRBJ2-2): DVKVTQSSRYLVKRTGEKVFLECVQDMDHENMFWYRQDPGLGLRLIYFSYDVKMKEKGDIPEGYSVSREKKERFSLILESASTNQTSMYLCASSLGTVNTGELFFGEGSRLTVL.

This clone is labeled as large. The V gene is TRBV30, the J gene TRBJ1-2, with 8 positions matching TRBD1. Germline assignment: CDR1 GTSNPN and CDR2 SVGIG (reference sequence). The CDR3 is made up of 13 amino acids. With V trimmed by 8 bases and J by 4 bases, 9 bases remained unmatched. The CDR3, as DNA: TGTGCCCCTACAGGGGGGTCCTTCTATGGCTACACCTTC. Amino acids: CAPTGGSFYGYTF. Combining the CDR3 with reference TRBV30 and TRBJ1-2 gives the whole variable domain SQTIHQWPATLVQPVGSPLSLECTVEGTSNPNLYWYRQAAGRGLQLLFYSVGIGQISSEVPQNLSASRPQDRQFILSSKKLLLSDSGFYLCAPTGGSFYGYTFGSGTRLTVV.

The V call is TRBV7-9, the J call TRBJ2-2, with D possibly called TRBD1 or TRBD2 (5 bases each). CDR1 SEHNR and CDR2 FQNEAQ come from the germline V gene (reference sequence). The CDR3 has 14 residues. Trimming took off 4 bases at V and 6 bases at J, with 12 bases between the two ends. CDR3 bases: TGTGCCAGCAGCTGGGACCTTAAAGCCGGGGAGCTGTTTTTT. Protein product: CASSWDLKAGELFF. The full variable domain, completed using reference TRBV7-9 and TRBJ2-2, is DTGVSQNPRHKITKRGQNVTFRCDPISEHNRLYWYRQTLGQGPEFLTYFQNEAQLEKSRLLSDRFSAERPKGSFSTLEIQRTEQGDSAMYLCASSWDLKAGELFFGEGSRLTVL.

The table lists this clone with a few counts. The chain joins TRBV7-9 to TRBJ2-7, with TRBD1 matching 11 bases. Germline-derived CDR1 and CDR2 are SEHNR and FQNEAQ (reference sequence). There are 16 residues in the CDR3. J gave up 3 bases and V 0 bases, and 4 bases lay outside the gene matches. The CDR3 coding sequence is TGTGCCAGCAGCTTAGCGGGACAGGGGGTGGACTACGAGCAGTACTTC. It translates to CASSLAGQGVDYEQYF.

The genes are TRBV5-8 and TRBJ2-5; maybe TRBD1 (6 bases). V dropped 4 bases and J dropped 0 bases, with 10 bases sitting between them. This CDR3 comprises 14 residues. Germline loops: CDR1 SGHTS, CDR2 YDEGEE. This CDR3 is CASSPGTHQETQYF. CDR3 nucleotide sequence: TGTGCCAGCAGCCCGGGGACACACCAAGAGACCCAGTACTTC. The full variable domain, rest sourced from reference TRBV5-8 and TRBJ2-5, is EAGVTQSPTHLIKTRGQQATLRCSPISGHTSVYWYQQALGLGLQFLLWYDEGEERNRGNFPPRFSGRQFPNYSSELNVNALELEDSALYLCASSPGTHQETQYFGPGTRLLVL.

This rearrangement joins TRBV7-9 to TRBJ2-3; 9 bases agree with TRBD1. Unmatched junction bases numbered 9, after V lost 5 bases and J lost 6 bases. Germline CDR1 reads SEHNR; CDR2 reads FQNEAQ (reference sequence). The CDR3 sequence is 15 residues long. CDR3 bases: TGTGCCAGCAGCCCCGGGACAGGGATGGGGGATACGCAGTATTTT. Translated, it gives CASSPGTGMGDTQYF.

The gene calls are TRBV9 and TRBJ1-2, with unresolved D. Germline CDR1 reads SGDLS; CDR2 reads YYNGEE. Trimming left V 0 bases short and J 3 bases short, with 6 bases between. The CDR3 spans 13 residues. CDR3 coding DNA: TGTGCCAGCAGCGTAGGCCAGGACTATGGCTACACCTTC. It encodes CASSVGQDYGYTF.

The rearrangement joins TRBV28 to TRBJ1-4, with unresolved D. Germline V CDR1 and CDR2: MDHEN, SYDVKM. The CDR3 has 13 residues. Between the trimmed V and J ends, which lost 5 bases and 0 bases, there was a span of 4 bases. CDR3 sequence (DNA): TGTGCCAGCAGTCCTGCAACTAATGAAAAACTGTTTTTT. This codes for CASSPATNEKLFF.

This chain uses TRBV29-1 with TRBJ2-7; D remains ambiguous. The ends were cut back, 1 base at V and 2 bases at J, with 12 bases in the middle. Per germline, CDR1 SQVTM and CDR2 ANQGSEA. CDR3 length: 14 amino acids. The CDR3: CSVEVPGQTYEQYF. CDR3 DNA sequence: TGCAGCGTTGAAGTCCCAGGCCAGACCTACGAGCAGTACTTC.

The V gene is TRBV5-1, the J gene TRBJ2-3, with unresolved D. The V gene lost 2 bases and the J gene lost 2 bases, with 6 bases spanning the gap. There are 13 residues in the CDR3. CDR1 is SGHRS, CDR2 YFSETQ, per germline. CDR3 amino acids: CASSFYSTDTQYF. CDR3 bases: TGCGCCAGCAGCTTTTACTCCACAGATACGCAGTATTTT.

This clone was found a few times. V gene TRBV28 combines with J gene TRBJ2-7; weak D call: TRBD2 (6 bases). The V gene lost 3 bases and the J gene lost 5 bases, with 8 bases spanning the gap. Per germline, CDR1 MDHEN and CDR2 SYDVKM. CDR3 size: 12 residues. CDR3 sequence: CASSLEGNEQYF. The CDR3 coding sequence is TGTGCCAGCAGTTTGGAGGGGAACGAGCAGTACTTC.